The 18 T cell receptor beta chains listed next were all sequenced from one sample in a study of blood T cells in healthy people across ages. A second PCR of roughly 7 to 11 cycles used a sample-barcoded 5' primer and a J-beta primer mix. TCRdb analysed the 5' RACE reads with MiXCR anew, one entry per CDR3 protein. The table has some 760,000 distinct CDR3 sequences, roughly 25% seen once; the top ten hold roughly 3.8%. The same specimen was also included in a second study, on T cells of mothers and their children.

The sequencing input was blood. Receptors originate from a boy aged 5-17 years in good health.

This clonotype was seen a handful of times. The chain has TRBV20-1 and TRBJ1-5; 7 bases are shared with TRBD1. After removal of 0 bases from V and 3 bases from J, the junction contained 11 bases not matched to a gene. This CDR3 has 17 amino acids. Germline lookup yields CDR1 DFQATT and CDR2 SNEGSKA (reference sequence). This CDR3 is CSAREIRTGVVNQPQHF. The CDR3 coding sequence is TGCAGTGCTAGAGAGATACGAACAGGGGTTGTCAATCAGCCCCAGCATTTT.

The chain employs TRBV6-2 or TRBV6-3 and TRBJ2-1; the match to TRBD1 covers 12 bases. The J call is doubtful: the DNA matches TRBJ2-7 better. The CDR3 loop spans 14 amino acids. The germline gives CDR1 MNHEY, CDR2 SVGEGT. The CDR3 reads CASRLGQGAYEQYF. DNA for the CDR3: TGTGCCAGCAGATTGGGACAGGGGGCTTACGAGCAGTACTTC.

This rearrangement joins TRBV6-5 to TRBJ2-5, with TRBD2 matching 10 bases. Losses at the gene ends were 3 bases for V and 5 bases for J; bases not matched to a gene: 3. Germline V CDR1 and CDR2: MNHEY, SVGAGI. This CDR3 contains 14 residues. CDR3 in DNA: TGTGCCAGCAGTTATATTAGCGGGAGGGAGACCCAGTACTTC. Its translation: CASSYISGRETQYF.

This clonotype was observed a few times. The gene calls are TRBV20-1 and TRBJ2-4; 16 positions match TRBD2. Per the germline V gene, CDR1 is DFQATT and CDR2 is SNEGSKA (reference sequence). V shed 2 bases, J shed 3 bases, and the junction held 13 bases outside the gene matches. This CDR3 has 20 residues. CDR3 sequence: CSARFNPGTSGGALKNIQYF. CDR3 sequence (DNA): TGCAGTGCTAGATTTAATCCGGGGACTAGCGGGGGGGCCCTCAAAAACATTCAGTACTTC.

This clonotype has just a few counts. This CDR3 fails to terminate in the conserved phenylalanine or tryptophan, so it likely reflects a read error. This chain connects TRBV28 to TRBJ1-1; D perhaps matches TRBD1 (5 bases). V was trimmed by 3 bases and J by 10 bases, leaving 15 bases between them. In germline, CDR1 is MDHEN, CDR2 SYDVKM. The CDR3 has 13 amino acids. CDR3 DNA: TGTGCCAGCAGTTTGGGGGACTCAAAAGGAGCTTTCATT. As protein: CASSLGDSKGAFI.

CDR3 nucleotides: TGTGCCAGCAGAAAACCCCAGGGGGGCACCGGGGAGCTGTTTTTT. Translated, it gives CASRKPQGGTGELFF. The chain carries TRBV5-5 and TRBJ2-2, with a weak D call TRBD1 (7 bases). CDR3 length equals 15 residues. Germline-derived CDR1 and CDR2 are SGHKS and YYEKEE (reference sequence). Trimming stripped 5 bases from V and 4 bases from J, with 15 bases between.

V is TRBV12-3 or TRBV12-4 and J is TRBJ1-2, with D tentatively TRBD1 (5 bases). The CDR3 has 16 residues. Trimming took 0 bases from V and 1 from J, leaving 12 bases between them. The CDR3 DNA follows: TGTGCCAGCAGTTTAGCGCAGGAGGGGCTTAACTATGGCTACACCTTC. Protein sequence: CASSLAQEGLNYGYTF.

This clonotype was found a few times. The chain combines TRBV7-9 with TRBJ1-1; TRBD1 is a possible D gene (5 bases). Trimming removed 2 bases at V and 1 base at J, with 14 bases between. From germline, CDR1 is SEHNR and CDR2 FQNEAQ (reference sequence). The CDR3 is made up of 16 amino acids. The CDR3 DNA is TGTGCCAGCAGCTTATTAATTGGGGGTCCGAACACTGAAGCTTTCTTT. Residues: CASSLLIGGPNTEAFF.

A few counts support this clonotype. The CDR3 is CASSATSGRFGEQFF. The CDR3 nucleotides read TGTGCCAGCAGTGCGACTAGCGGGAGATTTGGTGAGCAGTTCTTC. The chain combines TRBV6-5 with TRBJ2-1; 12 bases line up with TRBD2. This CDR3 comprises 15 residues. Germline V gene data show CDR1 as MNHEY and CDR2 as SVGAGI. J gave up 9 bases and V 5 bases, and 8 bases lay outside the gene matches.

The rearrangement uses TRBV4-3 and TRBJ2-5, with D perhaps TRBD1 (5 bases). Trimming took off 0 bases at V and 0 bases at J, with 20 bases between the two ends. Germline loops: CDR1 LGHNA, CDR2 YSLEER. The CDR3 length is 19 residues. The CDR3 here is CASSQDFVGQVGYQETQYF. The CDR3 DNA follows: TGCGCCAGCAGCCAAGATTTTGTGGGGCAGGTGGGGTACCAAGAGACCCAGTACTTC.

This clonotype was found a few times. The chain carries TRBV28 and TRBJ2-3, with TRBD2 matching over 10 bases. Trimming removed 6 bases from V and 7 bases from J; junction bases left unmatched: 10. The CDR3 length is 15 residues. Germline CDR1 and CDR2: MDHEN and SYDVKM. The CDR3 nucleotides read TGTGCCAGCAGCTCCTCTAGCGGGGGTAGTCATACGCAGTATTTT. This gives the protein CASSSSSGGSHTQYF.

The chain carries TRBV20-1 and TRBJ2-3, with TRBD2 identical over 16 bases. V shed 5 bases, J shed 4 bases, and the junction held 12 bases outside the gene matches. This CDR3 has 18 amino acids. CDR1 is DFQATT and CDR2 is SNEGSKA in the germline V gene (reference sequence). The CDR3 sequence is CSAVGLAGGPVYPDTQYF. In nucleotides, the CDR3 is TGCAGTGCTGTGGGACTAGCGGGAGGGCCGGTCTATCCAGATACGCAGTATTTT.

The V and J genes are TRBV9 and TRBJ2-5, with D possibly TRBD1 on 5 matching bases. The J call may be wrong; the DNA end is better matched by TRBJ2-1. Per the germline V gene, CDR1 is SGDLS and CDR2 is YYNGEE. The CDR3 runs 12 residues. The CDR3, as DNA: TGTGCCAGCACCTCAGGGTCTTCTGAGCAGTTCTTC. Translation gives CASTSGSSEQFF.

V usage is TRBV15 and J usage is TRBJ1-6; D remains unclear. The CDR3 length is 14 residues. V lost 0 bases and J 13 bases, leaving 13 bases between the germline ends. CDR1 and CDR2 (germline): LNHNV, YYDKDF (reference sequence). Here the CDR3 DNA reads TGTGCCACCAGCAGAGATTATGGGAACTCGCCCCTCCACTTT. This sequence encodes CATSRDYGNSPLHF. The whole variable domain, remainder taken from reference TRBV15 and TRBJ1-6, is DAMVIQNPRYQVTQFGKPVTLSCSQTLNHNVMYWYQQKSSQAPKLLFHYYDKDFNNEADTPDNFQSRRPNTSFCFLDIRSPGLGDTAMYLCATSRDYGNSPLHFGNGTRLTVT.

Points on this clonotype: A junction boundary mismatches the germline segment, possibly from a read error. The rearrangement uses TRBV7-7 and TRBJ2-5; D is perhaps TRBD1 (5 bases). Germline CDR1 SSHAT, CDR2 FNYEAQ (reference sequence). This CDR3 contains 14 residues. For the CDR3, the DNA is TGTGCTAGCAGCAAAACAGGTTACCAAGAGACCCAGTACTTC. Protein: CASSKTGYQETQYF.

The chain carries TRBV3-1 and TRBJ2-1; the match to TRBD2 covers 7 bases. Germline values: CDR1 LGHDT, CDR2 YNNKEL (reference sequence). The V segment lost 1 base and the J segment 8 bases; nucleotides outside the gene matches: 8. The CDR3 is 15 amino acids. As DNA, the CDR3 is TGTGCCAGCAGCCAAGGCGGAGCGGGAATCGATGAGCAGTTCTTC. Translation gives CASSQGGAGIDEQFF.

The rearrangement joins TRBV20-1 to TRBJ1-6; possibly TRBD1 for D (5 bases). The germline V and J ends were trimmed by 0 bases and 9 bases, with 12 bases remaining between them. Germline CDR1 is DFQATT and CDR2 is SNEGSKA (reference sequence). The CDR3 has 14 residues. CDR3 amino acids: CSARDGGGSSPLHF. CDR3 DNA sequence: TGCAGTGCTAGAGATGGGGGGGGTAGTTCACCCCTCCACTTT.

In regard to this clonotype: The junction and the germline gene differ at one end; a read error may be behind it. The V gene is TRBV25-1, the J gene TRBJ1-3, with D maybe TRBD1 (6 bases). The V gene's germline CDR1 is MGHDK and CDR2 SYGVNS. The CDR3 runs 16 residues. Here the CDR3 reads CAGSGGPRTSGNTIYF. DNA for the CDR3: TGTGCCGGCAGTGGGGGGCCCAGGACCTCTGGAAACACCATATATTTT.